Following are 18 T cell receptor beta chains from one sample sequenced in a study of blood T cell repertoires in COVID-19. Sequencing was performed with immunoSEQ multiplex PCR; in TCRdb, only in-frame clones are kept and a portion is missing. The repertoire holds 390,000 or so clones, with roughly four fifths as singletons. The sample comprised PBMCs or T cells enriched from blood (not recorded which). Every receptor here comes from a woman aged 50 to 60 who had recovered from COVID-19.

CDR3 amino acids: CSASMGGPYNEQFF. The CDR3 DNA is TGCAGTGCTAGTATGGGGGGGCCCTACAATGAGCAGTTCTTC. This chain uses TRBV20-1 with TRBJ2-1, with D perhaps matching TRBD2 (7 bases). Trimming removed 3 bases from V and 2 bases from J, with 11 bases in between. Germline assignment: CDR1 DFQATT and CDR2 SNEGSKA (reference sequence). This CDR3 has 14 amino acids.

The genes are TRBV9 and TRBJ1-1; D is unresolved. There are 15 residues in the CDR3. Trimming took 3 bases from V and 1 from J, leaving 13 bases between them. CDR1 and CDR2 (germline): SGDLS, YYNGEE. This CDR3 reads CASSAFGSQNTEAFF. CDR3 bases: TGTGCCAGCAGCGCCTTTGGGAGCCAGAACACTGAAGCTTTCTTT.

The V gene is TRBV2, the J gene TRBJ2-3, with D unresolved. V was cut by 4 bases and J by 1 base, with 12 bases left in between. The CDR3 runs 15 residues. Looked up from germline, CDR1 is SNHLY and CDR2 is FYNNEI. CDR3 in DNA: TGTGCCAGCAGTGTTTTCGCCAGCGGCACAGATACGCAGTATTTT. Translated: CASSVFASGTDTQYF.

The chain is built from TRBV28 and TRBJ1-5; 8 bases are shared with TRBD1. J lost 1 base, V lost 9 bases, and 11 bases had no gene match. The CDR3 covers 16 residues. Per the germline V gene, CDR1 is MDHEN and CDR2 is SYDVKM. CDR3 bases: TGTGCCAGTCTTCAGGGGGCAGGATGGAGCAATCAGCCCCAGCATTTT. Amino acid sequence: CASLQGAGWSNQPQHF.

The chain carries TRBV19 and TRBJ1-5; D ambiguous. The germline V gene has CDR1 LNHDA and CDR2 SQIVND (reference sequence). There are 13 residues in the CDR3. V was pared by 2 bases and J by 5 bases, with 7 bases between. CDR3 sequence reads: CASSIYQDQPQHF. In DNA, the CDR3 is TGTGCCAGTAGTATATATCAGGATCAGCCCCAGCATTTT.

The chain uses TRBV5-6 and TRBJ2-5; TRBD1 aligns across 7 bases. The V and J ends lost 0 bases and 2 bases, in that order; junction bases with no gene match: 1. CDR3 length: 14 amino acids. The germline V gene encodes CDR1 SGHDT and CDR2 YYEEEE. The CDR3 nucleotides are TGTGCCAGCAGCTTGGCAGGGGGTCAAGAGACCCAGTACTTC. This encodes CASSLAGGQETQYF.

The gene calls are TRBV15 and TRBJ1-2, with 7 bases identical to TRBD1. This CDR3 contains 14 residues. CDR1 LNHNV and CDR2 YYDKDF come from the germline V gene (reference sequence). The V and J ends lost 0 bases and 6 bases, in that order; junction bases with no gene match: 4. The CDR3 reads CATSRDRQGNGYTF. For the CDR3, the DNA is TGTGCCACCAGCAGAGATAGACAGGGAAATGGCTACACCTTC.

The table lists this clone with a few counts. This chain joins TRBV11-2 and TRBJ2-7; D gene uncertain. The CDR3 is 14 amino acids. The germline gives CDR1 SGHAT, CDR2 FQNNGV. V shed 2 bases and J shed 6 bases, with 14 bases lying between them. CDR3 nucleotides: TGTGCCAGCAGCTTAACTCGACTGGTCGGCGAGCAGTACTTC. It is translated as CASSLTRLVGEQYF.

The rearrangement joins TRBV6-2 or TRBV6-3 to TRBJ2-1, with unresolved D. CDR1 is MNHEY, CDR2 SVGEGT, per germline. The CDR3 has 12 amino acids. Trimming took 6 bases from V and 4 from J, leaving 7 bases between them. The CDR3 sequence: CASSPAYNEQFF. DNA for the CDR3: TGTGCCAGCAGCCCGGCTTACAATGAGCAGTTCTTC.

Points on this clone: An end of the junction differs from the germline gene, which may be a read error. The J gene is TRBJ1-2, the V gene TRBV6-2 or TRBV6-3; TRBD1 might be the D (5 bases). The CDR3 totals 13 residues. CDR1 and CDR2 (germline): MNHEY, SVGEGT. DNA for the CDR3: TGTGCCAGCAGTCCCCTCCAGGCCCACGCGGGGGAGTTC. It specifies CASSPLQAHAGEF.

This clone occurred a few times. Here the CDR3 reads CASSLSGGQVASYGYTF. CDR3 DNA sequence: TGTGCCAGCAGTCTTTCGGGGGGACAGGTCGCATCATATGGCTACACCTTC. J is TRBJ1-2 and V is TRBV6-2 or TRBV6-3; 8 nucleotides agree with TRBD1. V trimming: 5 bases; J trimming: 5 bases; junction bases outside the gene matches: 16. Germline V gene sequence: CDR1 MNHEY, CDR2 SVGEGT. The CDR3 length is 17 residues.

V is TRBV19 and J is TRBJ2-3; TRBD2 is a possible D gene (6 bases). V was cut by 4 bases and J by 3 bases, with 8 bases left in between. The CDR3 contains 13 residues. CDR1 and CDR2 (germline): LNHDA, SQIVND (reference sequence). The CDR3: CASSSGMTDTQYF. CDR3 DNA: TGTGCCAGTAGTAGCGGGATGACAGATACGCAGTATTTT.

The CDR3 protein is CASSRSTVSKLFF. The CDR3 DNA follows: TGTGCCAGCAGCAGATCGACAGTTTCCAAACTGTTTTTT. This sequence joins TRBV12-3 or TRBV12-4 and TRBJ1-4; TRBD1 might be the D (5 bases). CDR3 length: 13 residues. V lost 6 bases to trimming and J lost 11 bases, with 16 bases between them.

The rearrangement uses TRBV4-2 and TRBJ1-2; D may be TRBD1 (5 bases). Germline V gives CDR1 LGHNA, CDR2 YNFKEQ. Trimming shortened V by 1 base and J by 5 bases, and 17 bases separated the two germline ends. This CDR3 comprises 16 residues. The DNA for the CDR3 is TGTGCCAGCAGCCAAGGAACGGGGCCGGAGGGATATGGCTACACCTTC. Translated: CASSQGTGPEGYGYTF.

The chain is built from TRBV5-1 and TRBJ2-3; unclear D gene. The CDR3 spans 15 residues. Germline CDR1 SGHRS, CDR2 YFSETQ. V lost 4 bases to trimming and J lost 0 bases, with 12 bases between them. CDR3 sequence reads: CASSTSLTSTDTQYF. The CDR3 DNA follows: TGCGCCAGCAGCACGAGCCTCACTAGCACAGATACGCAGTATTTT.

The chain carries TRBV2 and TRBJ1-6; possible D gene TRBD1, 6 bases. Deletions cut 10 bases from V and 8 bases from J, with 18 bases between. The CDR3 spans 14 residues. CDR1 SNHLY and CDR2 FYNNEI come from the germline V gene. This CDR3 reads CATSGGGWDSPLHF. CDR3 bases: TGTGCCACCTCCGGGGGGGGCTGGGATTCACCCCTCCACTTT. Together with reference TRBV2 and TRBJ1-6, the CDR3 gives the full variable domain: EPEVTQTPSHQVTQMGQEVILRCVPISNHLYFYWYRQILGQKVEFLVSFYNNEISEKSEIFDDQFSVERPDGSNFTLKIRSTKLEDSAMYFCATSGGGWDSPLHFGNGTRLTVT.

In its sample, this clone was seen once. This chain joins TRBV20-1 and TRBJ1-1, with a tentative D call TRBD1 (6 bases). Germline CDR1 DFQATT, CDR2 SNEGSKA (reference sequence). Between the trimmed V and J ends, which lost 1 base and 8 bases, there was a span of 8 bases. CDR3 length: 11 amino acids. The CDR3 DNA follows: TGCAGTGCTAGAGGGGGGGGCGAAGCTTTCTTT. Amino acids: CSARGGGEAFF.

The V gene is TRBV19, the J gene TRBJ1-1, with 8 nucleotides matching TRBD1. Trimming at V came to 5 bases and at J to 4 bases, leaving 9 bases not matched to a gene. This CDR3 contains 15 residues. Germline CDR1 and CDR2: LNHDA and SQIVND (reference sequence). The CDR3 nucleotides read TGTGCCAGTAGTCTGGCAGGGGGCAGCCGCACTGAAGCTTTCTTT. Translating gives CASSLAGGSRTEAFF.